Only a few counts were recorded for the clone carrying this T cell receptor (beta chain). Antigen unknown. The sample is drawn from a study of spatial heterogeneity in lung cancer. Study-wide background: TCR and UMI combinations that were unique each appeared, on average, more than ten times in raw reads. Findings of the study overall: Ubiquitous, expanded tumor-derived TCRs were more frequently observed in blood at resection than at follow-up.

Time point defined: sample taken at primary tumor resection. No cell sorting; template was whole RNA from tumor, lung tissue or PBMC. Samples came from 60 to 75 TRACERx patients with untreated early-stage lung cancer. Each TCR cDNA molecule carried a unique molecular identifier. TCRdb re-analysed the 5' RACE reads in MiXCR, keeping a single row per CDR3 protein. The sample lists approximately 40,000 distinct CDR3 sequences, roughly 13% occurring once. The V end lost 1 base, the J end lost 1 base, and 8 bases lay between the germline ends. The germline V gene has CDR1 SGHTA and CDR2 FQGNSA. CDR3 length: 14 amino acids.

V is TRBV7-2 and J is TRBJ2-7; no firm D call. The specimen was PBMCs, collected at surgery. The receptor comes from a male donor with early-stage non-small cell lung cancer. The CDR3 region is CASSLDLGSYEQYF. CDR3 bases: TGTGCCAGCAGCTTAGATTTGGGATCCTACGAGCAGTACTTC. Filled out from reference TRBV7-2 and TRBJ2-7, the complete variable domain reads GAGVSQSPSNKVTEKGKDVELRCDPISGHTALYWYRQSLGQGLEFLIYFQGNSAPDKSGLPSDRFSAERTGGSVSTLTIQRTQQEDSAVYLCASSLDLGSYEQYFGPGTRLTVT.